This TCR beta chain was recovered during a study of T cell responses to AZD1222 COVID-19 vaccine. A word on this clone: Its antigen is undetermined.

Findings of the study overall: Among vaccine-associated CD4 TCRs, coverage spanned spike, with dominance at 160-218 and 743-854.

Clones were read by immunoSEQ multiplex PCR, and TCRdb kept only the in-frame ones, dropping some. This table holds 150,000 to 200,000 clones, 90% found once. Trimming took 3 bases from V and 0 from J, leaving 15 bases between them. Germline-derived CDR1 and CDR2 are LNHDA and SQIVND (reference sequence). The CDR3 has 16 residues. The material sequenced was peripheral blood, taken 28 days after the second dose of the MenACWY control vaccine. This TCR was sampled from an adult who received the MenACWY meningococcal vaccine as a control. The chain links TRBV19 to TRBJ2-7; D call uncertain. CDR3 DNA: TGTGCCAGTAGTATTGGGCGCGCCAAGAGCTCCTACGAGCAGTACTTC. Amino acids: CASSIGRAKSSYEQYF.